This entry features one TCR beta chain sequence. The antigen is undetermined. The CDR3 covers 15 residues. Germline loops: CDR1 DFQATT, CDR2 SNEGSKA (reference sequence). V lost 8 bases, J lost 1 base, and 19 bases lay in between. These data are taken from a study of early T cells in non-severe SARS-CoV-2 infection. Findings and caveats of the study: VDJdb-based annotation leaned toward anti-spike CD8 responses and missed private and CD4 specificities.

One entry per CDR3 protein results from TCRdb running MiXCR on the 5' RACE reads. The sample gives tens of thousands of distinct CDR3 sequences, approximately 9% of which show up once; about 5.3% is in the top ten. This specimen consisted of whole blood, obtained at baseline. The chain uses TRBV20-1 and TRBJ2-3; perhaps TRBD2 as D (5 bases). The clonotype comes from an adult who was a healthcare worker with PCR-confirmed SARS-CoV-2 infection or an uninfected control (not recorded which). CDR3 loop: CSTLSPTGGTDTQYF. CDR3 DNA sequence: TGCAGTACACTAAGTCCTACCGGGGGCACAGATACGCAGTATTTT.